This T cell receptor (beta chain) appears in the sequencing data of a study of follicular helper T cells after annual influenza vaccination. The time point: 2015-2016 season, 7 days after influenza vaccination. Sorted blood CD4 subsets were sequenced before and after adults received seasonal inactivated influenza vaccine. Each time point used 40 to 100 mL of blood. Generated by immunoSEQ multiplex PCR, the TCRdb table keeps only in-frame clones and is missing some. The repertoire has 4,000 to 4,500 clones, 82% of them found once; the top ten carry around 0.79%. For this clone: What it binds is not known.

Study findings and constraints: Yearly vaccinations repeatedly recalled conserved clonotypes in ICOS+CD38+ cTfh. ICOS+CD38+ cTfh clonality tracked population frequency, and its change tracked circulating plasmablast change.

With V trimmed by 5 bases and J by 2 bases, 9 bases remained unmatched. The germline gives CDR1 SGHNT, CDR2 YENEEA. The CDR3 consists of 17 residues. The sequence derives from an adult who received the influenza vaccine. Source: CXCR5+ CD38- circulating T follicular helper cells from blood, taken 7 days after influenza vaccination. Subset given: circulating Tfh, non-naive CD4+CXCR5+PD-1+ (ICOS+CD38+ or ICOS-CD38-). The V and J genes are TRBV11-3 and TRBJ2-6; 7 positions agree with TRBD1. This CDR3 reads CASSPQGTVPGANVLTF. The CDR3 bases are TGTGCCAGCAGCCCCCAAGGGACAGTTCCTGGGGCCAACGTCCTGACTTTC.